These 17 T cell receptor beta chains share one sample of origin, sequenced in a study of T cell repertoires in cytomegalovirus infection. TCRdb re-derived calls from the reads in MiXCR, one entry per CDR3 protein. The profile shows some 800,000 distinct CDR3 sequences, about 29% of them singletons. No antigen has been identified for these receptors. The specimen was cultured CD8+ T cells from PBMCs, collected from culture after CMV antigen stimulation. The receptors shown here come from a human donor in good health (CMV status not recorded). Some clones in this sample may be carry-over from other donors' samples.

The sample holds a few counts of this clonotype. V is TRBV5-5 and J is TRBJ2-7, with TRBD1 as a possible D gene (5 bases). Looked up from germline, CDR1 is SGHKS and CDR2 is YYEKEE (reference sequence). This CDR3 has 15 residues. V was pared by 2 bases and J by 2 bases, with 14 bases between. The CDR3 nucleotides are TGTGCCAGCAGCTTTGAAGACAGTCTACCCTACGAGCAGTACTTC. It specifies CASSFEDSLPYEQYF.

The chain uses TRBV20-1 and TRBJ1-5; TRBD1 aligns across 7 bases. This CDR3 is built from 14 residues. The germline V gene encodes CDR1 DFQATT and CDR2 SNEGSKA (reference sequence). The trim removed 4 bases at V and 3 bases at J, leaving 6 bases unmatched. The CDR3 DNA sequence: TGCAGTGCTACCACCGGGACAGCCAATCAGCCCCAGCATTTT. It translates to CSATTGTANQPQHF.

About this clonotype itself: It is likely a read error, because the conserved phenylalanine at the end of the CDR3 is missing. J is TRBJ2-2 and V is TRBV7-2; D remains unclear. In germline, CDR1 is SGHTA, CDR2 FQGNSA. V lost 5 bases and J 2 bases, leaving 9 bases between the germline ends. CDR3 length equals 14 residues. The CDR3 reads CASSEHPNTGELFL. CDR3 sequence (DNA): TGTGCCAGCAGCGAACATCCTAACACCGGGGAGCTGTTTCTT.

The chain carries TRBV7-9 and TRBJ2-7, with D possibly being TRBD2 (6 bases). CDR1 is SEHNR, CDR2 FQNEAQ, per germline (reference sequence). This CDR3 contains 15 residues. Trimming cost V 0 bases and J 5 bases, with 14 bases left between them. The CDR3 reads CASSLATSHSDEQYF. In DNA, the CDR3 is TGTGCCAGCAGCTTAGCGACTAGTCATAGCGACGAGCAGTACTTC.

In DNA, the CDR3 is TGTGCCAGCAGCTTGGTGGGTTTCGGCAATCAGCCCCAGCATTTT. Residues: CASSLVGFGNQPQHF. This rearrangement joins TRBV5-5 to TRBJ1-5; the D is unclear. This CDR3 spans 15 amino acids. Germline lookup yields CDR1 SGHKS and CDR2 YYEKEE (reference sequence). The V end was cut by 0 bases, the J end by 2 bases, with 9 bases between.

A remark on this clonotype: The germline gene is not matched at one end of the junction; a read error may be the cause. The rearrangement joins TRBV7-9 to TRBJ2-1; D call uncertain. Germline values: CDR1 SEHNR, CDR2 FQNEAQ (reference sequence). This CDR3 has 11 residues. Here the CDR3 reads CASSFPARVVF. Here the CDR3 DNA reads TGTGCCAGCAGCTTCCCGGCACGGGTGGTCTTC.

This chain links TRBV27 with TRBJ2-7; D not resolved. Trimming removed 6 bases from V and 5 bases from J, with 11 bases in between. The CDR3 has 12 amino acids. Germline V gene lookup returns CDR1 MNHEY and CDR2 SMNVEV (reference sequence). CDR3 sequence reads: CASSPVRHEQYF. For the CDR3, the DNA is TGTGCCAGCAGCCCGGTCCGCCACGAGCAGTACTTC.

The chain has TRBV4-1 and TRBJ2-3, with 8 bases aligning to TRBD1. Germline loops: CDR1 MGHRA, CDR2 YSYEKL. The V segment lost 4 bases and the J segment 3 bases; nucleotides outside the gene matches: 6. CDR3 length equals 15 residues. The CDR3 is CASSRGQGSTDTQYF. In nucleotides, the CDR3 is TGCGCCAGCAGCCGAGGACAGGGAAGTACAGATACGCAGTATTTT.

The V and J genes are TRBV7-9 and TRBJ2-3; 11 bases match TRBD2. CDR1 and CDR2 (germline): SEHNR, FQNEAQ (reference sequence). J lost 5 bases, V lost 8 bases, and 9 bases had no gene match. This CDR3 comprises 15 residues. The CDR3 protein is CASDRLAGSGDTQYF. CDR3 bases: TGTGCCAGCGACAGACTAGCGGGGTCTGGAGATACGCAGTATTTT.

This clonotype has just a few counts. CDR3 amino acids: CASSKHWGAQDTQYF. The CDR3 region has the DNA TGTGCCAGCAGCAAACACTGGGGGGCCCAGGATACGCAGTATTTT. The J gene is TRBJ2-3, the V gene TRBV27; D is tentatively TRBD1 or TRBD2 (6 bases each). This CDR3 spans 15 amino acids. Between the trimmed V and J ends, which lost 6 bases and 6 bases, there was a span of 19 bases. The germline gives CDR1 MNHEY, CDR2 SMNVEV (reference sequence).

This rearrangement joins TRBV28 to TRBJ2-5, with 7 nucleotides matching TRBD2. The CDR3 runs 15 residues. Germline-derived CDR1 and CDR2 are MDHEN and SYDVKM. Trimming at V came to 5 bases and at J to 0 bases, leaving 6 bases not matched to a gene. The CDR3 DNA reads TGTGCCAGCAGTCTATCCCGGGGGGACCAAGAGACCCAGTACTTC. It codes for CASSLSRGDQETQYF.

Many counts were recorded for this clonotype. The J gene is TRBJ2-5, the V gene TRBV2; TRBD1 might be the D (7 bases). The CDR3 extends over 12 amino acids. V lost 4 bases and J lost 6, with 9 bases in between. The germline V gene has CDR1 SNHLY and CDR2 FYNNEI. The CDR3 region has the DNA TGTGCCAGCAGTGCAGGGGGGAAGACCCAGTACTTC. Translating it yields CASSAGGKTQYF. Drawing the rest from reference TRBV2 and TRBJ2-5, the complete variable domain is EPEVTQTPSHQVTQMGQEVILRCVPISNHLYFYWYRQILGQKVEFLVSFYNNEISEKSEIFDDQFSVERPDGSNFTLKIRSTKLEDSAMYFCASSAGGKTQYFGPGTRLLVL.

This clonotype was counted a single time. V gene TRBV28 combines with J gene TRBJ2-3; no clear D gene. Trimming cost V 3 bases and J 10 bases, with 14 bases left between them. The germline V gene encodes CDR1 MDHEN and CDR2 SYDVKM. This CDR3 spans 13 amino acids. The CDR3 DNA is TGTGCCAGCAGTTTTGGCTATCTCGAGGCGCAGTATTTT. Protein: CASSFGYLEAQYF.

About this clonotype: In this CDR3 the conserved last residue, phenylalanine or tryptophan, is missing, so a read error is likely. V gene TRBV7-6 combines with J gene TRBJ2-3; TRBD2 matches 10 bases. This CDR3 has 15 amino acids. Trimming cost V 5 bases and J 2 bases; bases outside gene matches: 4. In germline, CDR1 is SGHVS, CDR2 FNYEAQ. CDR3 sequence reads: CASSSSGGPTDTQYL. As DNA, the CDR3 is TGTGCCAGCAGCAGTAGCGGGGGGCCCACAGATACGCAGTATTTG.

This clonotype has more than one count but fewer than ten. This rearrangement joins TRBV19 to TRBJ2-2; D is unclear. V was pared by 3 bases and J by 4 bases, with 6 bases between. CDR1 is LNHDA, CDR2 SQIVND, per germline (reference sequence). The CDR3 runs to 13 residues. The CDR3 nucleotides read TGTGCCAGTAGTATCCTGAGCACCGGGGAGCTGTTTTTT. It specifies CASSILSTGELFF.

The CDR3 nucleotides read TGTGCCAGCAGGGAGACAGGGAGCGTTCTCCCCCTCCACTTT. Protein: CASRETGSVLPLHF. The J gene is TRBJ1-6, the V gene TRBV5-6; 7 bases match TRBD1. This CDR3 region has 14 residues. V trimming: 5 bases; J trimming: 13 bases; junction bases outside the gene matches: 12. The V gene's germline CDR1 is SGHDT and CDR2 YYEEEE.

V and J are TRBV27 and TRBJ2-1; D unresolved. The V gene lost 3 bases and the J gene lost 0 bases, with 15 bases spanning the gap. Germline-derived CDR1 and CDR2 are MNHEY and SMNVEV (reference sequence). This CDR3 spans 17 amino acids. This chain's CDR3 is CASSFGLSLSSYNEQFF. CDR3 DNA sequence: TGTGCCAGCAGTTTTGGGCTTTCTCTAAGCTCCTACAATGAGCAGTTCTTC.